A selection of T cell receptor beta chains follows, all from one sample in a study of blood T cell repertoires in COVID-19. Produced via immunoSEQ multiplex PCR; TCRdb's table is partial and in-frame only. The table records some 180,000 clones, 70% to 90% of them present only once. The sequenced sample consisted of peripheral blood. These TCRs come from a woman aged 80 or older with COVID-19, enrolled during active disease. CDR3s leave out the opening cysteine and the closing phenylalanine or tryptophan. D genes are given only for firm matches. Clone size, where shown, is once, few, many, or a class for clones that have expanded.

d_gene: TRBD1; v_gene: TRBV19; j_gene: TRBJ1-6; abundance: NA; CDR3aa: ASDRGWYNSPLH
d_gene: NA; v_gene: TRBV30; j_gene: TRBJ2-7; abundance: NA; CDR3aa: AWSVRDKSYEQY
d_gene: NA; v_gene: TRBV5-4; j_gene: TRBJ2-5; abundance: NA; CDR3aa: ASGGRERETQY
d_gene: NA; v_gene: TRBV9; j_gene: TRBJ1-2; abundance: NA; CDR3aa: ASSPMGRDGYGYT
d_gene: TRBD1; v_gene: TRBV7-2; j_gene: TRBJ2-1; abundance: few; CDR3aa: ASSHNPGQGDNEQF
d_gene: TRBD1; v_gene: TRBV18; j_gene: TRBJ1-4; abundance: NA; CDR3aa: ASSPRDRDDEKLF
d_gene: NA; v_gene: TRBV10-1; j_gene: TRBJ1-2; abundance: NA; CDR3aa: ASRLGGALNGYT
d_gene: NA; v_gene: TRBV13; j_gene: TRBJ2-7; abundance: NA; CDR3aa: ASSSHRVVSYEQY
d_gene: NA; v_gene: TRBV2; j_gene: TRBJ1-2; abundance: NA; CDR3aa: AGTAGRNYGYT
d_gene: TRBD2; v_gene: TRBV7-2; j_gene: TRBJ2-3; abundance: NA; CDR3aa: ASSLDRRGGSTDTQY